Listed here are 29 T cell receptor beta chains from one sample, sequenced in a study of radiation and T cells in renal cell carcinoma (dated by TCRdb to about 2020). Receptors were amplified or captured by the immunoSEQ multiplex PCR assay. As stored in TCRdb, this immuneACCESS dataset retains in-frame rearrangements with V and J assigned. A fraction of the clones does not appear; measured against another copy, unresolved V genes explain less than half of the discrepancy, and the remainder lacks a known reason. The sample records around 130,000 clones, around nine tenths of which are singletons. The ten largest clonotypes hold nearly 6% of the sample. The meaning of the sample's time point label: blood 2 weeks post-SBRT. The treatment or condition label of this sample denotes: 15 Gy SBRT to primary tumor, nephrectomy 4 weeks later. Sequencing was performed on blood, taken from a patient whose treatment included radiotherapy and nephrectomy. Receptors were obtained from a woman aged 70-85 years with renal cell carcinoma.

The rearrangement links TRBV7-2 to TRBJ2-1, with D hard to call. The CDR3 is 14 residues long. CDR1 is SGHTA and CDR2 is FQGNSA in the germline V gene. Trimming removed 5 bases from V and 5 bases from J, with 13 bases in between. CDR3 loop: CASSPSWRDNEQFF. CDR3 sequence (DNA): TGTGCCAGCAGCCCGTCGTGGAGAGACAATGAGCAGTTCTTC.

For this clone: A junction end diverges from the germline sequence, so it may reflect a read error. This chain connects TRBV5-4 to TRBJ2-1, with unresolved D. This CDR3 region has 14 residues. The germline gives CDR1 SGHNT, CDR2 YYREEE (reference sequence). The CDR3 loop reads CASTLWGSYNEQFF. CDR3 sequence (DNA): TGTGCCAGCACCTTGTGGGGCTCCTACAATGAGCAGTTCTTC.

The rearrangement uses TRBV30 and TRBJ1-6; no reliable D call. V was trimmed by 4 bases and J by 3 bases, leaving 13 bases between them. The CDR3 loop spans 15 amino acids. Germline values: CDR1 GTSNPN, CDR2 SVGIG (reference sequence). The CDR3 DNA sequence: TGTGCCTGGAAAGGTCTTGGGAACTATAATTCACCCCTCCACTTT. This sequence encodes CAWKGLGNYNSPLHF.

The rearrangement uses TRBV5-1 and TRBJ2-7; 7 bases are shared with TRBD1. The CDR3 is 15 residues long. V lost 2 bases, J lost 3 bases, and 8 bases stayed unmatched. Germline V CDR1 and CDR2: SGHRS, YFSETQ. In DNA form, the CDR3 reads TGCGCCAGCAGCTTAAAGGGGACAGACAACTACGAGCAGTACTTC. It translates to CASSLKGTDNYEQYF.

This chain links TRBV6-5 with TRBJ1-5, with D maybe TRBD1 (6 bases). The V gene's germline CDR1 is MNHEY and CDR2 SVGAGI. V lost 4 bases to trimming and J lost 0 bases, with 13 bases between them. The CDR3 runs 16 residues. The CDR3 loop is CASSLTGQASNQPQHF. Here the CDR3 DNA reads TGTGCCAGCAGTTTGACAGGACAAGCTAGCAATCAGCCCCAGCATTTT.

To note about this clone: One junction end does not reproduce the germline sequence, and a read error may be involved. For the CDR3, the DNA is TGTGCCAGCAGTCCGGGACAGGGGCCCTTT. It encodes CASSPGQGPF. The chain is built from TRBV7-9 and TRBJ1-5, with 10 nucleotides matching TRBD1. From germline, CDR1 is SEHNR and CDR2 FQNEAQ (reference sequence). The CDR3 sequence is 10 residues long.

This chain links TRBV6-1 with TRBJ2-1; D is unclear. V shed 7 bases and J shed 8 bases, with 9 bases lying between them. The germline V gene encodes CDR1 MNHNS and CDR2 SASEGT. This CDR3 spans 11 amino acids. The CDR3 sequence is CASIRVHEQFF. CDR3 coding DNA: TGTGCCAGCATTAGGGTCCATGAGCAGTTCTTC.

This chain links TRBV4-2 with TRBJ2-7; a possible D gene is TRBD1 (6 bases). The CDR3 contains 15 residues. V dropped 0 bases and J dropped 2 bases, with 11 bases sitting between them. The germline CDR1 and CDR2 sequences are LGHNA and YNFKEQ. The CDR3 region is CASSQEGQNPYEQYF. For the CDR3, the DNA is TGTGCCAGCAGCCAAGAAGGACAGAACCCCTACGAGCAGTACTTC.

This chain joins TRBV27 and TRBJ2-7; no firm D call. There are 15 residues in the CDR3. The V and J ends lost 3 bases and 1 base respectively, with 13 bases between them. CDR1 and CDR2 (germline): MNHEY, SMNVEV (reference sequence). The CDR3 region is CASSLKGSPSYEQYF. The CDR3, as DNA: TGTGCCAGCAGTTTGAAGGGCTCACCATCCTACGAGCAGTACTTC.

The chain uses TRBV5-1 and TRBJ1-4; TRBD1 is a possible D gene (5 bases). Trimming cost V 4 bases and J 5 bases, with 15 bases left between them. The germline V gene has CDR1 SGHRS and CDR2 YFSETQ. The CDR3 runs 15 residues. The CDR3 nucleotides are TGCGCCAGCAGCCGGGGCATTAACAGGAATGAAAAACTGTTTTTT. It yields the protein CASSRGINRNEKLFF. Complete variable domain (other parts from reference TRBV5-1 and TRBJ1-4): KAGVTQTPRYLIKTRGQQVTLSCSPISGHRSVSWYQQTPGQGLQFLFEYFSETQRNKGNFPGRFSGRQFSNSRSEMNVSTLELGDSALYLCASSRGINRNEKLFFGSGTQLSVL.

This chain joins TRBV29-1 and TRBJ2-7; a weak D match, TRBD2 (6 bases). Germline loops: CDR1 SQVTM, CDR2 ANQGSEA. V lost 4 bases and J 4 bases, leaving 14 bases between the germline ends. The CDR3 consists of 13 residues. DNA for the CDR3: TGCAGCGTTGCGGGGGTCTCCCAATACGAGCAGTACTTC. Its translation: CSVAGVSQYEQYF.

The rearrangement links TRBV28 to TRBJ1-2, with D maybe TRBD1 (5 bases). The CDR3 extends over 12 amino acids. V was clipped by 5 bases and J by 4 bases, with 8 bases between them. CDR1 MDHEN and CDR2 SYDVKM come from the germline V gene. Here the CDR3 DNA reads TGTGCCAGCAGTGAGGGGTTCTATGGCTACACCTTC. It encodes CASSEGFYGYTF.

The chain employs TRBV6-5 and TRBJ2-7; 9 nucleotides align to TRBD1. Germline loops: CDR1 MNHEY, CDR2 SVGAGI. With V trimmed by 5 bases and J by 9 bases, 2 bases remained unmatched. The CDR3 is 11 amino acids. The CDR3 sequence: CASSPGQGQYF. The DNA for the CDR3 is TGTGCCAGCAGTCCGGGACAGGGGCAGTACTTC.

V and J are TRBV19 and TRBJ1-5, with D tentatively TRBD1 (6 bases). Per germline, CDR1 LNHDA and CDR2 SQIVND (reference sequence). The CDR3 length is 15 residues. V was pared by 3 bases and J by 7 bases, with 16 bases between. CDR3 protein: CASSISGQGHQPQHF. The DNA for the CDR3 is TGTGCCAGTAGTATTTCGGGGCAGGGACACCAGCCCCAGCATTTT.

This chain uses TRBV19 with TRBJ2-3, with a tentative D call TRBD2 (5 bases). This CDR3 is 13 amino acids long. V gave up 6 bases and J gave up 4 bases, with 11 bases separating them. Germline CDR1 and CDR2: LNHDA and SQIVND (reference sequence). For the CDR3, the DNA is TGTGCCAGTAGCCTGGCGAGGGCAGATACGCAGTATTTT. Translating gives CASSLARADTQYF. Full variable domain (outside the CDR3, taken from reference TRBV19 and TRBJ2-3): DGGITQSPKYLFRKEGQNVTLSCEQNLNHDAMYWYRQDPGQGLRLIYYSQIVNDFQKGDIAEGYSVSREKKESFPLTVTSAQKNPTAFYLCASSLARADTQYFGPGTRLTVL.

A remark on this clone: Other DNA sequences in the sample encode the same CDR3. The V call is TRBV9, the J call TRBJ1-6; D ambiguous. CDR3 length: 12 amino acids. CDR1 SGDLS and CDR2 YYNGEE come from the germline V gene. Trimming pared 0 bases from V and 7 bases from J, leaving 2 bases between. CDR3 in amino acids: CASSVGNSPLHF. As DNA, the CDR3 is TGTGCCAGCAGCGTAGGGAATTCACCCCTCCACTTT.

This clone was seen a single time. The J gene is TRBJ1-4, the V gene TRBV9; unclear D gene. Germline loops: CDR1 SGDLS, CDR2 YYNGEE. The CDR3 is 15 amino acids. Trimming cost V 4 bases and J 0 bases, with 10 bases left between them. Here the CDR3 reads CASSTHPTTNEKLFF. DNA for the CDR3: TGTGCCAGCAGCACTCATCCCACAACTAATGAAAAACTGTTTTTT. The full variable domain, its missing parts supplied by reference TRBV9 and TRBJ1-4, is DSGVTQTPKHLITATGQRVTLRCSPRSGDLSVYWYQQSLDQGLQFLIQYYNGEERAKGNILERFSAQQFPDLHSELNLSSLELGDSALYFCASSTHPTTNEKLFFGSGTQLSVL.

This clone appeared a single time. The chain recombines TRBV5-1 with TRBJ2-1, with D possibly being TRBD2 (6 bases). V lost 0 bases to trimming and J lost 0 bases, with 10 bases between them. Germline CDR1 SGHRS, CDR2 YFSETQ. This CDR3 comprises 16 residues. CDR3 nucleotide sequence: TGCGCCAGCAGCTTGGATTCGGGGGACTCCTACAATGAGCAGTTCTTC. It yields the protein CASSLDSGDSYNEQFF.

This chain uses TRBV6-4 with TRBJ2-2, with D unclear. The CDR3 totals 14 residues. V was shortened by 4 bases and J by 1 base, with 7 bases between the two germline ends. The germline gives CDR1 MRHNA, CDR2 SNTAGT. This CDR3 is CASSANWNTGELFF. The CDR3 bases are TGTGCCAGCAGTGCTAATTGGAACACCGGGGAGCTGTTTTTT.

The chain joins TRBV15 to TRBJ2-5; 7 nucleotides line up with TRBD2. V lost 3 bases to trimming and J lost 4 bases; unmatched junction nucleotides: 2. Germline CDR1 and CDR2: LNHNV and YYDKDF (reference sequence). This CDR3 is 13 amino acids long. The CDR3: CATSRGGTETQYF. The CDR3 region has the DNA TGTGCCACCAGCAGGGGGGGGACAGAGACCCAGTACTTC.

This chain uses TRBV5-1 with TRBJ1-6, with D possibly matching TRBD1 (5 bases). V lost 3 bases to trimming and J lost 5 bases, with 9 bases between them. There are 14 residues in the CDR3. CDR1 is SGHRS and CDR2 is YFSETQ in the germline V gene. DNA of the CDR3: TGCGCCAGCAGCTACGGGACGGATAATTCACCCCTCCACTTT. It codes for CASSYGTDNSPLHF.

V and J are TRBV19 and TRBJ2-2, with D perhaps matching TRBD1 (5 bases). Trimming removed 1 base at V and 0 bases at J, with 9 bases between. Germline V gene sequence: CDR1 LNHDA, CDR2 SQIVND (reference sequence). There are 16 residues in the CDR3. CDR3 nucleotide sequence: TGTGCCAGTAGTATAGCCCAGGGAACGAACACCGGGGAGCTGTTTTTT. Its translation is CASSIAQGTNTGELFF.

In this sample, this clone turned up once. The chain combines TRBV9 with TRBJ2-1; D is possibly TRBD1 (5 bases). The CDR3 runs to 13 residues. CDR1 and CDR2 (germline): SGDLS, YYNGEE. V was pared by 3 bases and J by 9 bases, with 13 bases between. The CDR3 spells CASSDPSGIEQFF. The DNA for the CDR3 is TGTGCCAGCAGCGACCCCTCAGGGATTGAGCAGTTCTTC.

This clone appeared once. CDR3 protein: CASSLMREAFF. The CDR3 bases are TGTGCCAGCAGCTTAATGCGTGAAGCTTTCTTT. This chain links TRBV7-9 with TRBJ1-1; no clear D. Looked up from germline, CDR1 is SEHNR and CDR2 is FQNEAQ (reference sequence). The CDR3 loop spans 11 amino acids. V gave up 2 bases and J gave up 7 bases, with 5 bases separating them.

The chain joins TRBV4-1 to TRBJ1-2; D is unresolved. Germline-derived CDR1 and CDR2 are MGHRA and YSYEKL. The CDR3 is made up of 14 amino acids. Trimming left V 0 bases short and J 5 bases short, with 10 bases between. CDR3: CASSQEAWGYGYTF. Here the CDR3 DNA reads TGCGCCAGCAGCCAAGAAGCCTGGGGATATGGCTACACCTTC.

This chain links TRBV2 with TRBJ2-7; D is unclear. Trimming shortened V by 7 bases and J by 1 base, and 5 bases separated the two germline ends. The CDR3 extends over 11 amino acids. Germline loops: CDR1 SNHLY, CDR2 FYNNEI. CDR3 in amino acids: CASTVSYEQYF. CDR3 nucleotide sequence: TGTGCCAGCACGGTATCCTACGAGCAGTACTTC.

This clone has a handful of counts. As DNA, the CDR3 is TGTGCCAGCAATACCGGGACAGGGTGGAGAAACACCTTC. Translated: CASNTGTGWRNTF. The V call is TRBV28, the J call TRBJ1-2; 9 nucleotides agree with TRBD1. J lost 12 bases, V lost 7 bases, and 12 bases had no gene match. Germline V gives CDR1 MDHEN, CDR2 SYDVKM. This CDR3 is built from 13 residues.

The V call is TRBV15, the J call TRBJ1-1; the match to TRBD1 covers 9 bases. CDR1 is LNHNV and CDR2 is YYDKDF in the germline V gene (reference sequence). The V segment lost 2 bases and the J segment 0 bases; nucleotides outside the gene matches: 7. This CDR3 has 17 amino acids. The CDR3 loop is CATSRLRGQGLNTEAFF. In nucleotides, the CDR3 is TGTGCCACCAGCAGACTCCGGGGACAGGGCCTGAACACTGAAGCTTTCTTT.

For the CDR3, the DNA is TGTGCCAGCAGTTTCCCTCAGGGGGGTAATTCACCCCTCCACTTT. Its protein product is CASSFPQGGNSPLHF. The genes are TRBV28 and TRBJ1-6, with TRBD1 matching 7 bases. The CDR3 sequence is 15 residues long. Germline loops: CDR1 MDHEN, CDR2 SYDVKM. With V trimmed by 3 bases and J by 6 bases, 5 bases remained unmatched.